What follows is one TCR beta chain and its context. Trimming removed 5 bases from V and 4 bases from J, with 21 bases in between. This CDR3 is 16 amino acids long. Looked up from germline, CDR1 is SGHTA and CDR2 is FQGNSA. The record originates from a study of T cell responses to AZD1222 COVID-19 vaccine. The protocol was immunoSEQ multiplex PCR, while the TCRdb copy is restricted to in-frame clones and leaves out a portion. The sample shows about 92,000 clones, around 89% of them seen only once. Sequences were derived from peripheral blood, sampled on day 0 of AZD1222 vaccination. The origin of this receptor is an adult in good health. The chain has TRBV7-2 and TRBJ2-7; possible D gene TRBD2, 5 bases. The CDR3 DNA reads TGTGCCAGCAGCGAACCCACTAGGTTATATCAGTACGAGCAGTACTTC. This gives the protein CASSEPTRLYQYEQYF.